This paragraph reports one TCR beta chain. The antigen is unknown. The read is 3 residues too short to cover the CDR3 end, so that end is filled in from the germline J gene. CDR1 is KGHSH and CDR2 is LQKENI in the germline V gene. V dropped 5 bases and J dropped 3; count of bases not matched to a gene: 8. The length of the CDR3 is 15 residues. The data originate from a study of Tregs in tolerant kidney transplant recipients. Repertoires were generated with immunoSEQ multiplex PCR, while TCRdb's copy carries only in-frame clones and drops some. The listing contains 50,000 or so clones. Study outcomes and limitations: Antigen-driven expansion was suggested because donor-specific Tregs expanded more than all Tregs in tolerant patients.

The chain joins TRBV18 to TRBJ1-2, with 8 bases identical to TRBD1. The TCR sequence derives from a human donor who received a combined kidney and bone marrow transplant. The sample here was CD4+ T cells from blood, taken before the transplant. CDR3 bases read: TGTGCCAGCTCAGTGACAGGGGAGAGGTACTATGGC. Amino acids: CASSVTGERYYG. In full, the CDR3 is CASSVTGERYYGYTF. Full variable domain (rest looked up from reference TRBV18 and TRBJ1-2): NAGVMQNPRHLVRRRGQEARLRCSPMKGHSHVYWYRQLPEEGLKFMVYLQKENIIDESGMPKERFSAEFPKEGPSILRIQQVVRGDSAAYFCASSVTGERYYGYTFGSGTRLTVV.